This TCR beta chain was profiled in a study of beta chain features in type 1 diabetes. The ends were cut back, 6 bases at V and 0 bases at J, with 18 bases in the middle. The CDR3 sequence is 17 residues long. CDR1 LNHDA and CDR2 SQIVND come from the germline V gene (reference sequence). Points on this clone: As yet, its antigen is unknown.

Based on CD45RO/CCR7/CD25/CD127/CD95/CD27, CD4+ regulatory, stem cell-like memory, naive and central memory cells were sorted. Expressed TCRB transcripts got sequenced, as all isolated RNA was reverse transcribed. Sequencing used immunoSEQ multiplex PCR; TCRdb keeps in-frame clones, though not all of them. The data show 250,000 to 300,000 clones, around 22% seen once. Study-wide points: People with Type 1 diabetes carried modestly yet significantly shorter TCRB CDR3s in all four CD4+ subsets.

The sample taken for sequencing was naive CD4+ T cells from blood. The chain employs TRBV19 and TRBJ2-1, with TRBD2 as a possible D gene (5 bases). This sequence was found in a woman aged 25 to 45 with type 1 diabetes. The CDR3 nucleotides read TGTGCCAGTAGATCGGAACTGGGAGACGACTCCTACAATGAGCAGTTCTTC. It is translated as CASRSELGDDSYNEQFF.